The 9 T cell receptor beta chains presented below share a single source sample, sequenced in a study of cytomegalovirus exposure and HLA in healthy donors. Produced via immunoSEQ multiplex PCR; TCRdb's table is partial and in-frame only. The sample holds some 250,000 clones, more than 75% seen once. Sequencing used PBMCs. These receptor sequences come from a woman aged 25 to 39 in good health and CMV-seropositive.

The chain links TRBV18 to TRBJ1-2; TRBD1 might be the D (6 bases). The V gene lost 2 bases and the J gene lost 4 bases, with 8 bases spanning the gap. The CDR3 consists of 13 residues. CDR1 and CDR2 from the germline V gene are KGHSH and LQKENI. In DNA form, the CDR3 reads TGTGCCAGCTCACCAGGACAGCTCTATGGCTACACCTTC. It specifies CASSPGQLYGYTF.

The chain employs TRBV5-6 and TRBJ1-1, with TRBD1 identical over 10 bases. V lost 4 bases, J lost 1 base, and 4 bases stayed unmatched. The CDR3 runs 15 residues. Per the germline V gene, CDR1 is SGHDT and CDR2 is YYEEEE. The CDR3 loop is CASSLRDRGNTEAFF. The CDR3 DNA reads TGTGCCAGCAGCCTAAGGGACAGGGGGAACACTGAAGCTTTCTTT.

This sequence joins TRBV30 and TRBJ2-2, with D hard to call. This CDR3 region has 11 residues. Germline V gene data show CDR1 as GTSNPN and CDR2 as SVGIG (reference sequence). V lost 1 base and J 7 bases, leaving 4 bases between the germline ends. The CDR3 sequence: CAWSAGGELFF. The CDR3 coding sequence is TGTGCCTGGAGTGCAGGCGGGGAGCTGTTTTTT.

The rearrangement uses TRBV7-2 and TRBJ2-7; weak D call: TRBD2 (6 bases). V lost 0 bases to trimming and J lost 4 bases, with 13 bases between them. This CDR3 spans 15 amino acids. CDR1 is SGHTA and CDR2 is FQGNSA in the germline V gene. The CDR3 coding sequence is TGTGCCAGCAGCTTAGCTGCGGGAACCCCTTACGAGCAGTACTTC. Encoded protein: CASSLAAGTPYEQYF.

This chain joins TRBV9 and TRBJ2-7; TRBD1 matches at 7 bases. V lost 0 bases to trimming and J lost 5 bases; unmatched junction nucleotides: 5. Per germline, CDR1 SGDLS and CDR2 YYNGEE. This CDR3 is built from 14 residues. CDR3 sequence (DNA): TGTGCCAGCAGCGTAGAGGGGACAGTCGACGAGCAGTACTTC. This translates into CASSVEGTVDEQYF.

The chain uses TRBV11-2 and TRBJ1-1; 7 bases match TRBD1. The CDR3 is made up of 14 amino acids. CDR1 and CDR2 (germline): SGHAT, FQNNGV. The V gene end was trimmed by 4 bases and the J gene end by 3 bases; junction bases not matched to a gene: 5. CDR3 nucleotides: TGTGCCAGCAGCTGGGACAGTGAATACACTGAAGCTTTCTTT. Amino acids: CASSWDSEYTEAFF.

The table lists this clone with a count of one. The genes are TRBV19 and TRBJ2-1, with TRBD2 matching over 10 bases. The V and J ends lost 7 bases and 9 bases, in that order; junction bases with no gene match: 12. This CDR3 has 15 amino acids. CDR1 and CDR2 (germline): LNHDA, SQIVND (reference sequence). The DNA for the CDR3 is TGTGCCAGTACCCCCACTAGCGGGGAGTGGGGTGAGCAGTTCTTC. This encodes CASTPTSGEWGEQFF. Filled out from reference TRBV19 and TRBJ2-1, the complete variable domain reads DGGITQSPKYLFRKEGQNVTLSCEQNLNHDAMYWYRQDPGQGLRLIYYSQIVNDFQKGDIAEGYSVSREKKESFPLTVTSAQKNPTAFYLCASTPTSGEWGEQFFGPGTRLTVL.

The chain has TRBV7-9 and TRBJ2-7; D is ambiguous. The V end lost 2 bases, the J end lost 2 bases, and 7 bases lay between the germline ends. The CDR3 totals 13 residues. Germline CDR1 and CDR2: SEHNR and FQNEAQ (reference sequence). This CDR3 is CASSLREAYEQYF. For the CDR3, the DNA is TGTGCCAGCAGCTTAAGAGAGGCCTACGAGCAGTACTTC.

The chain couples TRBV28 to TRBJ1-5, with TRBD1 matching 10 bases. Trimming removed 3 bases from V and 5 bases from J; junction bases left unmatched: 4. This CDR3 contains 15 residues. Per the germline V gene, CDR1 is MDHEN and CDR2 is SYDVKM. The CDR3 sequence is CASSFRDRGYQPQHF. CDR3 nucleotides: TGTGCCAGCAGTTTTCGGGACAGGGGTTATCAGCCCCAGCATTTT.